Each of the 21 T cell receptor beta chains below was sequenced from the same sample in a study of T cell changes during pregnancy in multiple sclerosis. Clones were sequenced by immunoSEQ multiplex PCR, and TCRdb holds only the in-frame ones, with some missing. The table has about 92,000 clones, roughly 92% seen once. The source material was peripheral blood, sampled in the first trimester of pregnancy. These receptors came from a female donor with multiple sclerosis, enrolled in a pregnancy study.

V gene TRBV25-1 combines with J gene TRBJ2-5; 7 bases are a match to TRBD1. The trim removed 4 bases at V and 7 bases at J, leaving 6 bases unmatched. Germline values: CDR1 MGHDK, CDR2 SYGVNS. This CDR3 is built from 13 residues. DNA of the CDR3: TGTGCCAGCAGTGGAAGGGGGCAGGTGACCCAGTACTTC. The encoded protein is CASSGRGQVTQYF. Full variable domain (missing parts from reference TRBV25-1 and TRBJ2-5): EADIYQTPRYLVIGTGKKITLECSQTMGHDKMYWYQQDPGMELHLIHYSYGVNSTEKGDLSSESTVSRIRTEHFPLTLESARPSHTSQYLCASSGRGQVTQYFGPGTRLLVL.

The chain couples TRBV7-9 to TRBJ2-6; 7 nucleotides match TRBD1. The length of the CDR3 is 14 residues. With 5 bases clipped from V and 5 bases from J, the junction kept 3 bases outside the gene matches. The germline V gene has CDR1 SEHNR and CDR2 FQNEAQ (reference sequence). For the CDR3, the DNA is TGTGCCAGCAGCCAGGGACAGAGGGCCAACGTCCTGACTTTC. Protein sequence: CASSQGQRANVLTF.

This chain's CDR3 is CASAHGFQGVGNEKLFF. CDR3 sequence (DNA): TGTGCCAGCGCCCATGGGTTCCAGGGCGTGGGGAATGAAAAACTGTTTTTT. The chain combines TRBV7-9 with TRBJ1-4, with a tentative D call TRBD1 (5 bases). The CDR3 consists of 17 residues. The V gene lost 8 bases and the J gene lost 5 bases, with 24 bases spanning the gap. Looked up from germline, CDR1 is SEHNR and CDR2 is FQNEAQ (reference sequence).

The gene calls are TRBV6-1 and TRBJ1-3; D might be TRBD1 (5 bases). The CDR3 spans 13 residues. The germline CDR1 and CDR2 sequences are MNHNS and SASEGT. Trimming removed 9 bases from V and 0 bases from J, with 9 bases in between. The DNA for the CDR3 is TGTGCCAGTTCGACAGCCTCTGGAAACACCATATATTTT. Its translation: CASSTASGNTIYF.

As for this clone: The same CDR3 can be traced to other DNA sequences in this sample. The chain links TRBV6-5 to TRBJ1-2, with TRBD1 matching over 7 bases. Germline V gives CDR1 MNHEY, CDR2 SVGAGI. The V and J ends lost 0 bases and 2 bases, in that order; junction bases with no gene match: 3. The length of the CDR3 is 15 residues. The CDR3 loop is CASSYSRGGNYGYTF. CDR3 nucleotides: TGTGCCAGCAGTTACTCGCGAGGGGGCAACTATGGCTACACCTTC.

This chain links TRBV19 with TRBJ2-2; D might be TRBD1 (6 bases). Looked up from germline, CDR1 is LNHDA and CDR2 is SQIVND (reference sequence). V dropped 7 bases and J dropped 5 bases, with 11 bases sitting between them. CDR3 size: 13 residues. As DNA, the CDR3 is TGTGCCAGTACCCTTAGGGGGACCGGGGAGCTGTTTTTT. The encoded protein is CASTLRGTGELFF.

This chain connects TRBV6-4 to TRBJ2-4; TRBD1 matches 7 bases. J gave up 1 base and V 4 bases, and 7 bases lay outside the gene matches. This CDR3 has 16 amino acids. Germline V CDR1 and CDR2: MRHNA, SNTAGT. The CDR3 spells CASSVPQGEAKNIQYF. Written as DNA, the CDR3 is TGTGCCAGCAGTGTCCCTCAGGGGGAGGCCAAAAACATTCAGTACTTC.

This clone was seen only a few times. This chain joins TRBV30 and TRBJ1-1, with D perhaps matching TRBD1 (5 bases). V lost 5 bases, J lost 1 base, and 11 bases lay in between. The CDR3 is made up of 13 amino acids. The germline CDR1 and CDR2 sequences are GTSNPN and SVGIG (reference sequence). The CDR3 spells CAWALQANTEAFF. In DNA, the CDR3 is TGTGCCTGGGCGTTACAGGCGAACACTGAAGCTTTCTTT.

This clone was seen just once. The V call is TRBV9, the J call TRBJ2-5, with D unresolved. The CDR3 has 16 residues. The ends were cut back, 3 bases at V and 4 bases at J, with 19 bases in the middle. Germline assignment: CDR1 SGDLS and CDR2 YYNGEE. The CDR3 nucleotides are TGTGCCAGCAGCGCCTCTCTAGAGCTTGTCGTAGAGACCCAGTACTTC. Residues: CASSASLELVVETQYF.

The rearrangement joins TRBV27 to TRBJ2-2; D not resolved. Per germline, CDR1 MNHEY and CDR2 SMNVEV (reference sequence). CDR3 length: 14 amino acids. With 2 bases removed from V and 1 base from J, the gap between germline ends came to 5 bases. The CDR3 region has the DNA TGTGCCAGCAGTTTAACAGAGAACACCGGGGAGCTGTTTTTT. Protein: CASSLTENTGELFF.

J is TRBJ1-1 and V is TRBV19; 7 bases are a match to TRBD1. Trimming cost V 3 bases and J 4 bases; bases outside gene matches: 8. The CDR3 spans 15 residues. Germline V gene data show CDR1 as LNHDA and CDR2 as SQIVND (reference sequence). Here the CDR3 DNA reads TGTGCCAGTAGTATTTCCCTTACAGGGGCCACTGAAGCTTTCTTT. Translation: CASSISLTGATEAFF.

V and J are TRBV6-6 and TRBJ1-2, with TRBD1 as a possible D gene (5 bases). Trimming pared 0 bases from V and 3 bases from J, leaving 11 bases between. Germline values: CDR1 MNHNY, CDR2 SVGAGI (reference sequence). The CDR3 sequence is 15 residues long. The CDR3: CASSYSLGADYGYTF. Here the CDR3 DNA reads TGTGCCAGCAGTTACTCGTTAGGGGCTGACTATGGCTACACCTTC.

The CDR3 is CASSLGTSGTYEQYF. In DNA, the CDR3 is TGTGCCAGCAGCTTAGGGACTAGCGGGACCTACGAGCAGTACTTC. The chain employs TRBV7-9 and TRBJ2-7; 12 bases align to TRBD2. Trimming at V came to 1 base and at J to 2 bases, leaving 0 bases not matched to a gene. CDR3 length: 15 amino acids. Germline V CDR1 and CDR2: SEHNR, FQNEAQ (reference sequence). Looking up the rest from reference TRBV7-9 and TRBJ2-7 gives the full variable domain: DTGVSQNPRHKITKRGQNVTFRCDPISEHNRLYWYRQTLGQGPEFLTYFQNEAQLEKSRLLSDRFSAERPKGSFSTLEIQRTEQGDSAMYLCASSLGTSGTYEQYFGPGTRLTVT.

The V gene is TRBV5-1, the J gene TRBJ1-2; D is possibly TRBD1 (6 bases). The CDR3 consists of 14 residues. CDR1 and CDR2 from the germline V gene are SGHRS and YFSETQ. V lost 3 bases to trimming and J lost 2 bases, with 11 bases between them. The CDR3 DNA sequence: TGCGCCAGCAGCTACGATGGACAGAACTATGGCTACACCTTC. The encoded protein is CASSYDGQNYGYTF.

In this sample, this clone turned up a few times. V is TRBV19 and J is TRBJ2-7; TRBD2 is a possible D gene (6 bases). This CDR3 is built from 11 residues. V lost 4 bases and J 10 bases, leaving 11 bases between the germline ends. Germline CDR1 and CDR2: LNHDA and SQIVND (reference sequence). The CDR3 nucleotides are TGTGCCAGTAGTACCGGGGACTTACAGTACTTC. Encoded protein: CASSTGDLQYF.

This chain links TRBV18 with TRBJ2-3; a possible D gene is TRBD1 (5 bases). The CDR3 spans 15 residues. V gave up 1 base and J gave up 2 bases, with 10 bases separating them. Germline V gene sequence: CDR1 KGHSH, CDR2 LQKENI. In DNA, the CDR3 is TGTGCCAGCTCACCACTCTTTGGGGCCACAGATACGCAGTATTTT. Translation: CASSPLFGATDTQYF.

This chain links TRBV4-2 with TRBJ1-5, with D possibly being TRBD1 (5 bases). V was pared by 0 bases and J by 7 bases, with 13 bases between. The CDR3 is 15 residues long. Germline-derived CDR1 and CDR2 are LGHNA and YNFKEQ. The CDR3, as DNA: TGTGCCAGCAGCCAAGATATTCAGGGTGGACAGCCCCAGCATTTT. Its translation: CASSQDIQGGQPQHF.

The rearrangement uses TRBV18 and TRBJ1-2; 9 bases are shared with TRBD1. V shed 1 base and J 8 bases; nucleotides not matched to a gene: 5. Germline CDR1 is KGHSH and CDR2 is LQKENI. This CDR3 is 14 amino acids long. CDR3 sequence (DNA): TGTGCCAGCTCACCACGGGAGGGACAGGGAGGCTACACCTTC. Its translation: CASSPREGQGGYTF.

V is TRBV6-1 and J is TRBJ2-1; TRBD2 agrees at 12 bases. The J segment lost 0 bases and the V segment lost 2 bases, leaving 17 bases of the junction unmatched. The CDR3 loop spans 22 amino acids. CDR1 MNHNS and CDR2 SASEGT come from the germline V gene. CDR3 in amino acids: CASSELFVGLAGFSSSYNEQFF. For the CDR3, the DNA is TGTGCCAGCAGTGAACTTTTTGTTGGACTAGCGGGATTCTCGAGCTCCTACAATGAGCAGTTCTTC.

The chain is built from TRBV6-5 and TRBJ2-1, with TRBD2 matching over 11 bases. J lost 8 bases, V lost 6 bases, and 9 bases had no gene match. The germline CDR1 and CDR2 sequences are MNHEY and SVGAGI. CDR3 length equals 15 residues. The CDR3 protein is CASRVRLAGFDEQFF. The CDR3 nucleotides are TGTGCCAGCAGAGTTAGACTAGCGGGATTCGATGAGCAGTTCTTC.

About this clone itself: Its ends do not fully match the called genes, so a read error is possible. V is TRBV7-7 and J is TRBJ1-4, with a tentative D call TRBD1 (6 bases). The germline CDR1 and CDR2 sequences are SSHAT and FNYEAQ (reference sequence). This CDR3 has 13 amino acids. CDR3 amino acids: CASSSHRGGGLFF. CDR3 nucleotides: TGTGCTAGCAGCTCACATCGGGGAGGGGGACTGTTTTTT.